One and the same sample provided the 18 T cell receptor beta chains below, sequenced in a study of blood T cell repertoires in COVID-19. TCRdb's table, derived via immunoSEQ multiplex PCR, lists solely in-frame clones and lacks some. The table lists 150,000 to 200,000 clones, 75% to 90% of them singletons. Sequencing was carried out using peripheral blood. The receptors stem from a human donor with acute or convalescent COVID-19. The donor label of this sample is uncertain.

The chain carries TRBV30 and TRBJ1-6; weak D call: TRBD1 (5 bases). Trimming removed 5 bases at V and 9 bases at J, with 11 bases between. Germline V gives CDR1 GTSNPN, CDR2 SVGIG (reference sequence). This CDR3 contains 12 residues. The CDR3 is CAWLRGSSPLHF. CDR3 nucleotides: TGTGCCTGGCTTAGGGGAAGTTCACCCCTCCACTTT.

The chain combines TRBV6-5 with TRBJ2-5; TRBD2 might be the D (5 bases). With 6 bases removed from V and 5 bases from J, the gap between germline ends came to 16 bases. The CDR3 is made up of 14 amino acids. Germline-derived CDR1 and CDR2 are MNHEY and SVGAGI. CDR3 residues: CASRWRANGETQYF. Written as DNA, the CDR3 is TGTGCCAGCAGGTGGCGGGCCAATGGGGAGACCCAGTACTTC.

This clone occurred once. This chain joins TRBV3-1 (or the pseudogene TRBV3-2) and TRBJ2-1; unclear D gene. Germline CDR1 and CDR2: LGHDT and YNNKEL (reference sequence). The CDR3 contains 15 residues. Trimming cost V 0 bases and J 16 bases, with 22 bases left between them. CDR3 region: CASSQDTGIGRRQFF. The CDR3 DNA follows: TGTGCCAGCAGCCAAGATACGGGTATAGGCCGACGGCAATTCTTC.

This clone was detected only a few times. This chain links TRBV25-1 with TRBJ2-1; TRBD1 agrees at 10 bases. The CDR3 consists of 18 residues. Losses at the gene ends were 6 bases for V and 3 bases for J; bases not matched to a gene: 14. The germline V gene encodes CDR1 MGHDK and CDR2 SYGVNS. The CDR3 DNA follows: TGTGCCAGCAGCCCCGGGACAGGGGCCCCACTTAACTACAATGAGCAGTTCTTC. Protein: CASSPGTGAPLNYNEQFF.

The chain joins TRBV25-1 to TRBJ1-6, with TRBD1 matching over 11 bases. J gave up 10 bases and V 2 bases, and 7 bases lay outside the gene matches. The length of the CDR3 is 16 residues. Germline values: CDR1 MGHDK, CDR2 SYGVNS. The CDR3 here is CASSEPTGTGGSPLHF. The CDR3 bases are TGTGCCAGCAGTGAACCTACCGGGACAGGGGGATCACCCCTCCACTTT.

This chain joins TRBV19 and TRBJ2-7; weak D call: TRBD1 (6 bases). This CDR3 is 14 amino acids long. Trimming took 8 bases from V and 1 from J, leaving 15 bases between them. The germline CDR1 and CDR2 sequences are LNHDA and SQIVND (reference sequence). In DNA, the CDR3 is TGTGCCAGTGATCTACCCAGGGGTTCCTACGAGCAGTACTTC. Amino acid sequence: CASDLPRGSYEQYF.

This chain joins TRBV6-5 and TRBJ2-7; 9 bases match TRBD1. This CDR3 comprises 14 residues. Per germline, CDR1 MNHEY and CDR2 SVGAGI. V shed 8 bases and J 1 base; nucleotides not matched to a gene: 6. The CDR3 DNA is TGTGCCAGCGGGGGACAGGGTGGGTCCTACGAGCAGTACTTC. Translation gives CASGGQGGSYEQYF.

The V call is TRBV5-6, the J call TRBJ2-5; 8 nucleotides agree with TRBD1. V shed 5 bases, J shed 4 bases, and the junction held 7 bases outside the gene matches. This CDR3 spans 14 amino acids. Looked up from germline, CDR1 is SGHDT and CDR2 is YYEEEE. DNA of the CDR3: TGTGCCAGCAGTAATCAGGGGGCAGGAGAGACCCAGTACTTC. It codes for CASSNQGAGETQYF.

The V call is TRBV25-1, the J call TRBJ2-2, with 8 bases identical to TRBD1. The CDR3 contains 13 residues. Germline values: CDR1 MGHDK, CDR2 SYGVNS. The V segment lost 9 bases and the J segment 5 bases; nucleotides outside the gene matches: 5. In nucleotides, the CDR3 is TGTGCCAGAGGTCAGGGGGCTACCGGGGAGCTGTTTTTT. The encoded protein is CARGQGATGELFF. The full variable domain, rest sourced from reference TRBV25-1 and TRBJ2-2, is EADIYQTPRYLVIGTGKKITLECSQTMGHDKMYWYQQDPGMELHLIHYSYGVNSTEKGDLSSESTVSRIRTEHFPLTLESARPSHTSQYLCARGQGATGELFFGEGSRLTVL.

This clone was seen a single time. This sequence joins TRBV7-2 and TRBJ1-2, with D perhaps TRBD1 (6 bases). Germline V gene data show CDR1 as SGHTA and CDR2 as FQGNSA. The CDR3 is 12 amino acids. The ends were cut back, 5 bases at V and 8 bases at J, with 12 bases in the middle. The CDR3: CASSKSGEGYTF. CDR3 DNA sequence: TGTGCCAGCAGCAAATCAGGGGAGGGCTACACCTTC.

The V and J genes are TRBV7-9 and TRBJ1-2; possibly TRBD1 for D (5 bases). Per germline, CDR1 SEHNR and CDR2 FQNEAQ (reference sequence). The CDR3 extends over 14 amino acids. Trimming removed 5 bases from V and 1 base from J, with 11 bases in between. The CDR3 DNA is TGTGCCAGCAGCATCTCGACAGTTAACTATGGCTACACCTTC. Translated, it gives CASSISTVNYGYTF.

The rearrangement uses TRBV5-1 and TRBJ1-1, with TRBD1 as a possible D gene (5 bases). CDR1 is SGHRS and CDR2 is YFSETQ in the germline V gene. Trimming shortened V by 2 bases and J by 3 bases, and 11 bases separated the two germline ends. The CDR3 is made up of 14 amino acids. CDR3 amino acids: CASSFSGLHTEAFF. The CDR3 nucleotides are TGCGCCAGCAGCTTTTCAGGGCTTCACACTGAAGCTTTCTTT. The full variable domain, in which reference TRBV5-1 and TRBJ1-1 provide the parts outside the CDR3, is KAGVTQTPRYLIKTRGQQVTLSCSPISGHRSVSWYQQTPGQGLQFLFEYFSETQRNKGNFPGRFSGRQFSNSRSEMNVSTLELGDSALYLCASSFSGLHTEAFFGQGTRLTVV.

The chain joins TRBV2 to TRBJ1-6; 8 bases fit TRBD1. The CDR3 loop spans 16 amino acids. CDR1 is SNHLY, CDR2 FYNNEI, per germline. V was clipped by 5 bases and J by 0 bases; unmatched bases: 3. The CDR3 region has the DNA TGTGCCAGCAGTAGGGACAGGAGCTCCTATAATTCACCCCTCCACTTT. Amino acid sequence: CASSRDRSSYNSPLHF. The full variable domain, rest sourced from reference TRBV2 and TRBJ1-6, is EPEVTQTPSHQVTQMGQEVILRCVPISNHLYFYWYRQILGQKVEFLVSFYNNEISEKSEIFDDQFSVERPDGSNFTLKIRSTKLEDSAMYFCASSRDRSSYNSPLHFGNGTRLTVT.

CDR3 protein: CASSQLRQGSTEAFF. The CDR3 DNA follows: TGTGCCAGCAGCCAACTTCGACAGGGGAGCACTGAAGCTTTCTTT. The rearrangement links TRBV3-1 (or the pseudogene TRBV3-2) to TRBJ1-1, with 8 bases aligning to TRBD1. There are 15 residues in the CDR3. V lost 2 bases and J lost 4; bases outside the gene matches: 6. CDR1 and CDR2 (germline): LGHDT, YNNKEL (reference sequence).

The chain employs TRBV15 and TRBJ2-7; D not resolved. Trimming shortened V by 4 bases and J by 0 bases, and 10 bases separated the two germline ends. The germline V gene has CDR1 LNHNV and CDR2 YYDKDF (reference sequence). The CDR3 has 14 residues. CDR3 loop: CATSIQTGSYEQYF. For the CDR3, the DNA is TGTGCCACCAGCATCCAAACCGGCTCCTACGAGCAGTACTTC.

The chain joins TRBV28 to TRBJ1-1; D may be TRBD1 (6 bases). This CDR3 has 15 amino acids. In germline, CDR1 is MDHEN, CDR2 SYDVKM. V dropped 3 bases and J dropped 3 bases, with 14 bases sitting between them. The CDR3 sequence is CASSFRGVGDTEAFF. Here the CDR3 DNA reads TGTGCCAGCAGTTTCAGGGGAGTGGGGGACACTGAAGCTTTCTTT. Drawing the rest from reference TRBV28 and TRBJ1-1, the complete variable domain is DVKVTQSSRYLVKRTGEKVFLECVQDMDHENMFWYRQDPGLGLRLIYFSYDVKMKEKGDIPEGYSVSREKKERFSLILESASTNQTSMYLCASSFRGVGDTEAFFGQGTRLTVV.

This clone was seen only once. The chain is built from TRBV5-8 and TRBJ1-2; no reliable D call. V was pared by 2 bases and J by 12 bases, with 20 bases between. The germline V gene encodes CDR1 SGHTS and CDR2 YDEGEE. The CDR3 covers 14 residues. The CDR3 protein is CASSFAGRTKAHTF. CDR3 bases: TGTGCCAGCAGCTTTGCTGGGAGAACTAAGGCTCACACCTTC.

V gene TRBV12-3 or TRBV12-4 combines with J gene TRBJ1-1; 7 positions agree with TRBD1. The CDR3 extends over 13 amino acids. V lost 3 bases, J lost 6 bases, and 4 bases stayed unmatched. The CDR3 DNA is TGTGCCAGCAGTTTGGGACAGCTACCTGAAGCTTTCTTT. Translated: CASSLGQLPEAFF.